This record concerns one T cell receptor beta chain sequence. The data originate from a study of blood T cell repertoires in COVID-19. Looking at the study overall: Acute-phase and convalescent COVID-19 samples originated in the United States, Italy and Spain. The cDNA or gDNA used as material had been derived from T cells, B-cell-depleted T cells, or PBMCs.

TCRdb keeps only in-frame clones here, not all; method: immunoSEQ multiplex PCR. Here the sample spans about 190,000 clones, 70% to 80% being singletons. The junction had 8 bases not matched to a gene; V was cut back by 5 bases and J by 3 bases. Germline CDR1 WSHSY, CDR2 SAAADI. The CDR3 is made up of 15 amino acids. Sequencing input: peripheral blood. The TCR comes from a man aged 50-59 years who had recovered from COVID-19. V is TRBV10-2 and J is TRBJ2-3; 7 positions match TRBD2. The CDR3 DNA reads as TGCGCCAGCAGTCGGACTCGGGGAGGGACAGATACGCAGTATTTT. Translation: CASSRTRGGTDTQYF.